A selection of T cell receptor beta chains follows, all from one sample in a study of regulatory T cells in long-lasting Graves disease. MiXCR, applied by TCRdb to the multiplex PCR reads, yields one record per CDR3 protein. In the table there are fewer than 400,000 distinct CDR3 sequences, less than 25% of which are singletons. The input for sequencing was peripheral blood mononuclear cells (PBMCs), taken when the disease was refractory, from a patient treated with antithyroid drugs. These receptors all come from a female donor with Graves disease. Both conserved end residues are part of each CDR3. Each record gives: J gene, V gene, CDR3 protein.

TRBJ1-1	TRBV10-2	CASSESSVGGEAFF
TRBJ2-5	TRBV29-1	CSVKDTPIGTQYF
TRBJ2-5	TRBV20-1	CSVLAGYQETQYF
TRBJ2-1	TRBV7-9	CASSLGAGGGHNEQFF
TRBJ2-4	TRBV2	CASRATGANKNIQYF
TRBJ2-2	TRBV19	CASSETGNTGELFF
TRBJ2-7	TRBV27	CASSAAVTGPLYEQYF
TRBJ2-2	TRBV20-1	CSARGAGELFF
TRBJ2-5	TRBV12-3/TRBV12-4	CASQRGPEETQYF
TRBJ1-1	TRBV28	CASSLFRGSITEAFF
TRBJ1-2	TRBV28	CASSPGAAGYTF
TRBJ1-2	TRBV7-9	CASSWGRQENYGYTF
TRBJ1-1	TRBV6-5	CASSYGGVYTEAFF
TRBJ1-5	TRBV11-2	CASSLAGFNQPQHF
TRBJ2-5	TRBV6-1	CASSRGWTGGEETQYF